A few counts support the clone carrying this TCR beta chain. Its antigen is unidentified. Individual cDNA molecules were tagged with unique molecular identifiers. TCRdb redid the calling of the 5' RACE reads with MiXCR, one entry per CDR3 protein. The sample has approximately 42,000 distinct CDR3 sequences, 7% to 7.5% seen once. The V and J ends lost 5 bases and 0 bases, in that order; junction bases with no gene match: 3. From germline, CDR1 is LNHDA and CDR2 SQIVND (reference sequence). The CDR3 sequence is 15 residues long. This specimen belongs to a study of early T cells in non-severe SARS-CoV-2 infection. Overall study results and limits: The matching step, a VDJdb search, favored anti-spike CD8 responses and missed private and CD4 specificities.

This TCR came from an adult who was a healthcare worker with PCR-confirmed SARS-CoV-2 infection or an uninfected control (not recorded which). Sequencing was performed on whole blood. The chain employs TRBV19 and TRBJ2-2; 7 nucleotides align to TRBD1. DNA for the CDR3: TGTGCCAGTAGTCTCGGGACAGCGAACACCGGGGAGCTGTTTTTT. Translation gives CASSLGTANTGELFF. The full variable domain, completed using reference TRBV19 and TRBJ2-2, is DGGITQSPKYLFRKEGQNVTLSCEQNLNHDAMYWYRQDPGQGLRLIYYSQIVNDFQKGDIAEGYSVSREKKESFPLTVTSAQKNPTAFYLCASSLGTANTGELFFGEGSRLTVL.